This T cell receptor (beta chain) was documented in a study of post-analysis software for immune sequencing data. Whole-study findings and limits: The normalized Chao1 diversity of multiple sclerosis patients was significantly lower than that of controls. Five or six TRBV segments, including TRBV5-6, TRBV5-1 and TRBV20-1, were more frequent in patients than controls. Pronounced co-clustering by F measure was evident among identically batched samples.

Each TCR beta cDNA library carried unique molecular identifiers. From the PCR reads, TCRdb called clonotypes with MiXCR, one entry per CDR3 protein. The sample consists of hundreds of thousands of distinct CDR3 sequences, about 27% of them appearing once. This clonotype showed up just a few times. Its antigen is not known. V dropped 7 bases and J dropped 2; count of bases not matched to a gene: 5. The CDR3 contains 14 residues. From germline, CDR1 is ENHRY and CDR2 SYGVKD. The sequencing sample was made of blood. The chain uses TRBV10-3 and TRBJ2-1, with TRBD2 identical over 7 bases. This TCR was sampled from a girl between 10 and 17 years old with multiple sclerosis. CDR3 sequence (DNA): TGTGCCATCACCCCCAGCGGGGCCTACAATGAGCAGTTCTTC. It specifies CAITPSGAYNEQFF.